The clone carrying this T cell receptor beta chain has at least ten counts. The ends lost 0 bases at V and 4 bases at J; junction bases unmatched: 4. CDR1 and CDR2 (germline): LGHNA, YNFKEQ. This CDR3 is built from 17 residues. The sample is drawn from a study of T-cell reconstitution after alpha-beta-depleted transplantation in children. TCRbeta library preparation incorporated unique molecular identifiers. A single record per CDR3 protein comes from TCRdb applying MiXCR to the PCR reads. Among 350,000 to 450,000 distinct CDR3 sequences listed, 13% were seen once. This chain uses TRBV4-2 with TRBJ1-6; 9 nucleotides match TRBD1. The material was PBMCs, obtained from the stem cell graft. The sequence derives from a human donor who donated a stem cell graft to a child with Fanconi anemia. CDR3 in DNA: TGTGCCAGCAGCCAAGAACACGGACAGGGGTATAATTCACCCCTCCACTTT. Its translation: CASSQEHGQGYNSPLHF.